The present T cell receptor (beta chain) was sequenced within a study of blood T cells in healthy people across ages. Drawing of peripheral blood yielded roughly 10 milliliters from each donor. The study isolated at least 6.5 million PBMCs from each sample. The CDR3 consists of 13 residues. Between the trimmed V and J ends, which lost 9 bases and 7 bases, there was a span of 18 bases. CDR1 and CDR2 (germline): SNHLY, FYNNEI. Findings and limits, study-wide: Roughly linearly, TCR beta diversity per million T cells fell as age increased.

Sample-barcoded 5' priming and a J-beta primer mix drove a second PCR of roughly 7 to 11 cycles. TCRdb re-derived calls from the 5' RACE reads in MiXCR, one entry per CDR3 protein. The repertoire holds 730,000 or so distinct CDR3 sequences, with 43% as singletons. For this clonotype: Its specificity is not known.

The chain employs TRBV2 and TRBJ1-2; D unclear. The source is a woman aged 60-75 years in good health. Material for sequencing was blood. The CDR3 DNA reads TGTGCCAGTCCAAGCGGGGTAGCTGGTGGCTACACCTTC. Translating gives CASPSGVAGGYTF.